These 29 T cell receptor beta chains originate from one sample sequenced in a study of cytomegalovirus exposure and HLA in healthy donors. PCR employed 60 Vbeta and 13 Jbeta primers. TCRdb keeps only in-frame clones here, not all; method: immunoSEQ multiplex PCR. Of fewer than 250,000 clones detected, 65% to 75% appear once; the ten largest clones hold more than 4%. Sequenced: PBMCs. These receptors were obtained from a man aged 25 to 40 in good health and CMV-seropositive.

The gene calls are TRBV7-9 and TRBJ2-2; D unclear. CDR1 is SEHNR, CDR2 FQNEAQ, per germline (reference sequence). V was trimmed by 1 base and J by 6 bases, leaving 3 bases between them. The CDR3 contains 12 residues. CDR3 protein: CASSLGAGELFF. DNA of the CDR3: TGTGCCAGCAGCTTAGGAGCCGGGGAGCTGTTTTTT.

This clone appeared once. This rearrangement joins TRBV27 to TRBJ2-7; TRBD2 aligns across 7 bases. The CDR3 spans 16 residues. Trimming removed 5 bases from V and 0 bases from J; junction bases left unmatched: 10. Germline assignment: CDR1 MNHEY and CDR2 SMNVEV (reference sequence). The CDR3 DNA follows: TGTGCCAGCAGTCCTGAGACTAGCCGAAGCTCCTACGAGCAGTACTTC. It yields the protein CASSPETSRSSYEQYF.

This chain links TRBV29-1 with TRBJ1-1; D not certain. Germline-derived CDR1 and CDR2 are SQVTM and ANQGSEA. This CDR3 contains 11 residues. Trimming stripped 7 bases from V and 1 base from J, with 7 bases between. Here the CDR3 DNA reads TGCAGCGCCGGTCGGAACACTGAAGCTTTCTTT. Residues: CSAGRNTEAFF.

The chain has TRBV4-1 and TRBJ2-2; 11 positions agree with TRBD2. V was pared by 5 bases and J by 4 bases, with 12 bases of the junction left unmatched. The CDR3 length is 18 residues. Germline CDR1 is MGHRA and CDR2 is YSYEKL. CDR3 DNA: TGCGCCAGCAGCAAAATAGCGGGAGGGCCGGGGGTCACCGGGGAGCTGTTTTTT. Translation: CASSKIAGGPGVTGELFF.

This clone was counted only a few times. This chain joins TRBV28 and TRBJ1-2, with D uncertain. V was trimmed by 2 bases and J by 7 bases, leaving 17 bases between them. This CDR3 is built from 15 residues. Germline lookup yields CDR1 MDHEN and CDR2 SYDVKM. DNA for the CDR3: TGTGCCAGCAGTTTAGCGTTGTCAGGTTACGTTGGCTACACCTTC. Its protein product is CASSLALSGYVGYTF.

V gene TRBV7-3 combines with J gene TRBJ2-1; 14 nucleotides align to TRBD2. In germline, CDR1 is SGHTA, CDR2 FQGTGA. The CDR3 loop spans 15 amino acids. The V segment lost 9 bases and the J segment 10 bases; nucleotides outside the gene matches: 11. The DNA for the CDR3 is TGTGCCAGTGCCGGTGGGACTAGCGGGGGACGGGAGCAGTTCTTC. As protein: CASAGGTSGGREQFF.

V and J are TRBV18 and TRBJ2-7; 8 bases align to TRBD1. CDR3 length equals 17 residues. V lost 0 bases, J lost 4 bases, and 11 bases stayed unmatched. The germline V gene has CDR1 KGHSH and CDR2 LQKENI. The CDR3 reads CASSPPGRGRSGYEQYF. The CDR3 DNA reads as TGTGCCAGCTCACCACCTGGCAGGGGGCGTTCGGGGTACGAGCAGTACTTC.

V usage is TRBV27 and J usage is TRBJ1-4, with D possibly matching TRBD1 (5 bases). The CDR3 covers 13 residues. Germline values: CDR1 MNHEY, CDR2 SMNVEV (reference sequence). V lost 10 bases and J lost 8, with 17 bases in between. The DNA for the CDR3 is TGTGCCATCGCGCCGGGGGGTGCGGAAAAACTGTTTTTT. This translates into CAIAPGGAEKLFF.

A single count supports this clone. This chain joins TRBV5-1 and TRBJ2-5; 8 bases align to TRBD1. After removal of 0 bases from V and 3 bases from J, the junction contained 1 base not matched to a gene. The CDR3 length is 14 residues. Germline V gene data show CDR1 as SGHRS and CDR2 as YFSETQ. The CDR3 sequence is CASSLATGEETQYF. The CDR3 DNA sequence: TGCGCCAGCAGCTTGGCGACAGGGGAAGAGACCCAGTACTTC.

In the case of this clone: One junction end does not reproduce the germline sequence, and a read error may be involved. The V gene is TRBV10-3, the J gene TRBJ2-3; 14 bases are a match to TRBD2. The CDR3 is 16 residues long. CDR1 is ENHRY and CDR2 is SYGVKD in the germline V gene. The CDR3 loop is CASSGGLAGDTDTQYF. CDR3 DNA: TGTGCCAGCAGTGGGGGACTAGCGGGAGACACAGATACGCAGTATTTT.

V usage is TRBV29-1 and J usage is TRBJ2-7; 8 nucleotides agree with TRBD1. This CDR3 region has 14 residues. Germline V gene lookup returns CDR1 SQVTM and CDR2 ANQGSEA. J gave up 1 base and V 7 bases, and 9 bases lay outside the gene matches. CDR3 DNA: TGCAGCGGAAGGGGACAGGATAGTTCCTACGAGCAGTACTTC. Translating gives CSGRGQDSSYEQYF.

V gene TRBV30 combines with J gene TRBJ1-1; 7 nucleotides agree with TRBD1. Germline V gene lookup returns CDR1 GTSNPN and CDR2 SVGIG (reference sequence). Germline trimming cut 4 bases from V and 1 base from J; bases unmatched to any gene: 6. The CDR3 has 14 residues. CDR3 protein: CAWKRSGGNTEAFF. The CDR3 region has the DNA TGTGCCTGGAAAAGGTCAGGGGGGAACACTGAAGCTTTCTTT. The entire variable domain, with the rest obtained from reference TRBV30 and TRBJ1-1, is as follows: SQTIHQWPATLVQPVGSPLSLECTVEGTSNPNLYWYRQAAGRGLQLLFYSVGIGQISSEVPQNLSASRPQDRQFILSSKKLLLSDSGFYLCAWKRSGGNTEAFFGQGTRLTVV.

The rearrangement uses TRBV19 and TRBJ1-2, with D maybe TRBD1 (5 bases). The length of the CDR3 is 12 residues. CDR1 and CDR2 (germline): LNHDA, SQIVND (reference sequence). Trimming stripped 3 bases from V and 7 bases from J, with 9 bases between. The CDR3 region has the DNA TGTGCCAGTAGTATCCCCACAGGTGGCTACACCTTC. It yields the protein CASSIPTGGYTF.

V usage is TRBV6-6 and J usage is TRBJ2-7; 9 bases align to TRBD2. After removal of 5 bases from V and 6 bases from J, the junction contained 8 bases not matched to a gene. The CDR3 extends over 14 amino acids. Germline V gene lookup returns CDR1 MNHNY and CDR2 SVGAGI (reference sequence). The DNA of the CDR3 is TGTGCCAGCAGTAGGGGACTAGCCACCTCCGAGCAGTACTTC. This sequence encodes CASSRGLATSEQYF.

This chain uses TRBV4-3 with TRBJ2-7; 9 nucleotides agree with TRBD1. This CDR3 spans 15 amino acids. Trimming removed 4 bases from V and 4 bases from J; junction bases left unmatched: 8. In germline, CDR1 is LGHNA, CDR2 YSLEER. The CDR3 region is CASSPTGTGMYEQYF. CDR3 coding DNA: TGCGCCAGCAGCCCAACCGGGACAGGGATGTACGAGCAGTACTTC.

This clone was detected only a few times. This rearrangement joins TRBV7-9 to TRBJ2-3, with 10 positions matching TRBD2. The J segment lost 4 bases and the V segment lost 4 bases, leaving 8 bases of the junction unmatched. The CDR3 has 16 residues. The germline gives CDR1 SEHNR, CDR2 FQNEAQ (reference sequence). In DNA, the CDR3 is TGTGCCAGCAGCTATAATCCGCTAGCGGGGGCAGATACGCAGTATTTT. Protein sequence: CASSYNPLAGADTQYF.

This chain links TRBV2 with TRBJ1-2, with 8 nucleotides matching TRBD1. Per germline, CDR1 SNHLY and CDR2 FYNNEI. The CDR3 length is 17 residues. Unmatched junction bases numbered 10, after V lost 2 bases and J lost 2 bases. The CDR3 DNA is TGTGCCAGCAGTGAAACCAGGAGTTGGACAGGGAACTATGGCTACACCTTC. It yields the protein CASSETRSWTGNYGYTF.

This clone was recorded only once. The V and J genes are TRBV6-1 and TRBJ2-1, with 7 bases lining up with TRBD1. J was trimmed by 3 bases and V by 7 bases; bases with no gene match: 3. In germline, CDR1 is MNHNS, CDR2 SASEGT. The CDR3 consists of 13 residues. CDR3 residues: CASNPGGYNEQFF. The DNA of the CDR3 is TGTGCCAGCAACCCAGGGGGCTACAATGAGCAGTTCTTC.

This clone occurred once. The V gene is TRBV7-3, the J gene TRBJ2-7; possibly TRBD1 for D (5 bases). V lost 0 bases and J 1 base, leaving 10 bases between the germline ends. The germline gives CDR1 SGHTA, CDR2 FQGTGA. The CDR3 contains 15 residues. The CDR3 DNA is TGTGCCAGCAGCTTAACGGGGCAGCCATCCTACGAGCAGTACTTC. Amino acid sequence: CASSLTGQPSYEQYF.

The CDR3 nucleotides are TGTGCCAGCGGGACACAGGGGACGAGCAATCAGCCCCAGCATTTT. Translated, it gives CASGTQGTSNQPQHF. This chain connects TRBV7-9 to TRBJ1-5; 7 bases line up with TRBD1. Losses at the gene ends were 8 bases for V and 1 base for J; bases not matched to a gene: 8. Germline V gives CDR1 SEHNR, CDR2 FQNEAQ (reference sequence). CDR3 length: 15 amino acids.

The chain joins TRBV7-3 to TRBJ2-1, with 14 bases fitting TRBD2. The V and J ends lost 4 bases and 8 bases, in that order; junction bases with no gene match: 13. This CDR3 is built from 18 residues. Germline values: CDR1 SGHTA, CDR2 FQGTGA. The CDR3 DNA is TGTGCCAGCAGCTCCCTCGGCCCCATGACTAGCGGGGGGGATGAGCAGTTCTTC. The encoded protein is CASSSLGPMTSGGDEQFF.

The V and J genes are TRBV9 and TRBJ2-7; D may be TRBD1 (6 bases). Germline CDR1 reads SGDLS; CDR2 reads YYNGEE. The CDR3 is made up of 14 amino acids. The germline V and J ends were trimmed by 0 bases and 6 bases, with 13 bases remaining between them. In nucleotides, the CDR3 is TGTGCCAGCAGCGTAGGGGGGCTCCGGGGCGAGCAGTACTTC. This gives the protein CASSVGGLRGEQYF.

V usage is TRBV9 and J usage is TRBJ2-1; possible D gene TRBD2, 6 bases. Germline CDR1 is SGDLS and CDR2 is YYNGEE. Trimming took 1 base from V and 0 from J, leaving 11 bases between them. CDR3 size: 16 residues. The DNA of the CDR3 is TGTGCCAGCAGCGTATCTAGCGCCTCCTCCTACAATGAGCAGTTCTTC. Translated: CASSVSSASSYNEQFF.

The V and J genes are TRBV4-3 and TRBJ1-2, with 8 positions matching TRBD1. V gave up 4 bases and J gave up 5 bases; unmatched junction bases: 6. The length of the CDR3 is 14 residues. CDR1 is LGHNA and CDR2 is YSLEER in the germline V gene. DNA of the CDR3: TGCGCCAGCAGCCCGGACAGGGACAGGTATGGCTACACCTTC. It is translated as CASSPDRDRYGYTF.

V usage is TRBV7-9 and J usage is TRBJ2-7; D might be TRBD2 (6 bases). This CDR3 contains 13 residues. Germline values: CDR1 SEHNR, CDR2 FQNEAQ (reference sequence). V was cut by 0 bases and J by 7 bases, with 10 bases left in between. The CDR3 region has the DNA TGTGCCAGCAGCTTAGCTGGAGGGGAAGAGCAGTACTTC. Translating gives CASSLAGGEEQYF.

This chain links TRBV6-5 with TRBJ2-5, with 13 nucleotides matching TRBD2. The germline V gene encodes CDR1 MNHEY and CDR2 SVGAGI. Trimming removed 4 bases from V and 4 bases from J; junction bases left unmatched: 3. The CDR3 loop spans 15 amino acids. The CDR3 sequence: CASSFGLAGAETQYF. In DNA, the CDR3 is TGTGCCAGCAGTTTCGGACTAGCGGGGGCAGAGACCCAGTACTTC.

This sequence joins TRBV5-1 and TRBJ2-7; maybe TRBD1 (7 bases). The CDR3 covers 14 residues. Germline assignment: CDR1 SGHRS and CDR2 YFSETQ. Trimming stripped 3 bases from V and 2 bases from J, with 12 bases between. CDR3 sequence reads: CASSSGDRTYEQYF. As DNA, the CDR3 is TGCGCCAGCAGCTCGGGGGACAGAACCTACGAGCAGTACTTC.

This clone was seen just once. The genes are TRBV6-9 and TRBJ2-7; TRBD2 aligns across 10 bases. This CDR3 is built from 15 residues. Germline loops: CDR1 MNHGY, CDR2 SVAAGI. The junction had 14 bases not matched to a gene; V was cut back by 6 bases and J by 9 bases. CDR3 region: CASRYQRGGFLAQYF. Written as DNA, the CDR3 is TGTGCCAGCAGATACCAGCGGGGGGGATTTCTCGCGCAGTACTTC.

The chain couples TRBV7-9 to TRBJ1-2; 7 bases map to TRBD1. This CDR3 has 14 residues. Germline CDR1 SEHNR, CDR2 FQNEAQ (reference sequence). Trimming took 5 bases from V and 3 from J; bases not matched to a gene: 6. The CDR3 bases are TGTGCCAGCAGCCTCAGACAGGGCGACTATGGCTACACCTTC. As protein: CASSLRQGDYGYTF.